The T cell receptor (beta chain) described here comes from a study of cytomegalovirus exposure and HLA in healthy donors (dated by TCRdb to about 2017). A note on the overall study: According to an earlier analysis of around 600 of the donors, some 180 million T cells yielded 100 million or so unique TCR beta sequences and approximately 300 Gb of sequence data. Among about 400 genotyped donors of the cohort, an average of roughly 230,000 unique TCR beta nucleotide sequences was sequenced per donor, of which roughly 18% were non-productive. About 320 gigabases of sequencing data and 78 million or so unique TCR sequences were included in an early release covering roughly 700 HLA-typed donors. Genome-wide SNP genotypes for about 60% of the roughly 670 donors were used in a later genetic analysis, which treated that subset as a discovery cohort. The number of donors typed differed by locus, with 629-630 for A, B, C, DRB1 and DQB1, roughly 520 for DQA1, over 600 for DPA1, and some 440 for DPB1. Rather than drawing on any new phenotypic data, the later analysis identified candidate immune exposures from TCR beta sequences and the way those sequences occurred across donors. The genetic ancestry cluster associated with self-reported Caucasian donors included 81% of the 398 genotyped donors. Besides the first cohort of roughly 660 subjects, a separate validation cohort made up of around 120 different subjects was used. The study combined high-throughput TCR immunosequencing, statistical association of individual TCRs with disease status, and machine learning to predict cytomegalovirus infection status. An earlier analysis of around 640 of the donors used high-throughput TCR beta sequencing to judge whether each TCR beta V gene segment behaved as functional or pseudogenic. The aim of the study was to test whether cataloging public T cell receptors could identify signatures of past pathogen exposure. About five DR-DQ haplotypes were treated as single units for association and clustering because of strong linkage in the cohort. Every discovery cohort repertoire had been produced on one sequencing platform. Donor age, sex, ethnicity and CMV serostatus were compiled alongside the repertoire data. A later analysis re-analyzed previously published TCR beta repertoires from about 600 donors and added high-resolution HLA genotyping to study TCR occurrence patterns. HLA typing included class I and class II loci at four-digit resolution. Using immunosequencing, the study profiled T cell repertoires from approximately 700 subjects and related those repertoires to cytomegalovirus serostatus.

The library was produced with the immunoSEQ multiplex PCR assay. For the multiplex PCR, a mixture combining 60 forward primers for TCR Vbeta segments and 13 reverse primers for TCR Jbeta segments was used. A multiplex PCR assay on genomic DNA amplified the CDR3 region of rearranged TCR beta genes. The Illumina HiSeq System was used to sequence the amplified TCR beta libraries as 87-base-pair reads. Under the source paper's analysis protocol: A later analysis tallied 80 million to 95 million unique TCR beta chains across the 666 repertoires, and around 9.9 million of those chains were shared by two or more donors. Raw reads were error-corrected and collapsed into unique sequences by a nearest-neighbor algorithm in which closely related sequences were merged to remove PCR and sequencing errors. To assign V, D and J gene segments, CDR3 sequences were aligned to IMGT reference sequences. For a sequence to be retained, a match of at least six nucleotides to both a V gene segment and a J gene segment was required. Rearrangements were classified as productive when the CDR3 lacked stop codons and remained in frame with V and J, and all other rearrangements were classified as non-productive. CDR3 was defined by IMGT convention, running from the second conserved V-encoded cysteine to the conserved J-encoded phenylalanine. In an earlier analysis of some 550 of the donors, sequences lacking an unambiguous match to a single V gene segment were excluded. In an earlier analysis of several hundred of the donors, a V segment was called functional when productive rearrangements were above 56.7%, and segregating when the standard deviation between donors exceeded 5%. To diagnose cytomegalovirus status from the catalog of TCR beta chain sequences, a statistical classification framework was built. In a later analysis, TCR nucleotide sequences were compared against IMGT/GENE-DB human TR gene sequences so that V and J genes could be assigned. A later analysis assigned CDR3 sequences and most-parsimonious VDJ recombination scenarios with the TCRdist pipeline. In a later analysis, each TCR beta chain was defined by its CDR3 amino acid sequence together with its V-gene family, and reads without a unique V-gene family were excluded. A later analysis removed nearly 600 highly shared, low-generation-probability nucleotide sequences to deal with suspected cross-contamination and a sequencing artifact. A later analysis calculated a clonal expansion index for each public chain from normalized within-repertoire ranks of inferred template counts. Generation probabilities in a later analysis came from a VDJ recombination model fitted to out-of-frame rearrangements, and those results were checked against IGoR. A later analysis scored TCR-TCR, TCR-HLA and TCR-CMV co-occurrence with hypergeometric tests, applying a repertoire-size bias correction to TCR pairs. False discovery rates were estimated in a later analysis by permuting HLA or CMV assignments 20 times. In a later analysis, co-occurring TCRs were grouped using DBSCAN, with TCRdist sequence similarity added in when clustering inside HLA-allele-positive subsets. Co-occurrence clustering excluded repertoires with fewer than 30,000 or more than 120,000 public chains, plus five with anomalous nucleotide sharing. TCRdb re-hosts the immuneACCESS table, in-frame sequences only. Its copies lack some clones; in the studies checked, an unresolved V gene accounts for under half of them, and the cause for the rest is not known. Clone size and the V and J calls come from that table; the DNA yielded D and trimming. The sample table contains around 150,000 clones; only one count was recorded for approximately 70% of them. Over 1.5% of the sample is in the top ten clones.

V gives up 3 bases and J gives up 4 bases, and the segment between their germline ends measures 13 bases. The CDR3 numbers 15 residues from cysteine through phenylalanine. Only CDR3 DNA remains: 45 bases, in frame from the first base. CDR1 and CDR2, looked up from the germline V gene, are MDHEN and SYDVKM. The cohort comprised fewer than 750 healthy bone marrow donors. At the time of sampling, every cohort member was nominally healthy, though immune exposures that went unrecorded were likely present. CMV serostatus was positive for 289 and negative for 352 of the 666 cohort members, and was not recorded for this donor. A peripheral blood sample was provided by each donor, and peripheral blood mononuclear cells were used for TCR beta sequencing. Genomic DNA was extracted from the blood cell samples with the Qiagen DNeasy Blood Extraction Kit. This clone showed up just a few times. The specificity of this receptor is unknown. Within one base of it there is no much larger clone, and no base qualities were kept.

General conclusions and limits of the study: A further reported finding was that TCR beta sequences accurately predicted the HLA-A and HLA-B alleles for most subjects in the first cohort. When HLA alleles, especially DR and DQ, strongly co-occurred, attributing TCR associations to individual alleles was difficult. The 87-base-pair reads could not distinguish some IMGT-functional V segments, including TRBV6-2 and TRBV6-3, so those segments were excluded. A few of the identified cytomegalovirus-associated TCR beta chains were confirmed in vitro to be specific for cytomegalovirus antigens. In the study, approximately 160 TCR beta chains were listed as associated with cytomegalovirus. The authors suggested that the approach could potentially be generalized to other disease states and immunological phenotypes. In a later analysis, TCR association rates were found to vary across HLA loci, with the most associated TCRs seen for DRB1 alleles and the fewest for HLA-C alleles. Compared with equally common non-associated chains, HLA-associated TCR beta chains in a later analysis were more clonally expanded and had lower generation probabilities. In a later genetic analysis, a missense DCLRE1C variant was associated with V-gene and J-gene trimming of TCR beta chains, and the association was replicated in an independent cohort. Immune exposure information for the cohort was limited to CMV serostatus. A cluster of highly shared sequence variants was judged likely to represent a technical artifact of the sequencing pipeline. Most CMV-associated TCR beta chains appeared to be HLA-restricted in a later analysis, and the HLA associations seemed to be driven largely by CMV exposure. This cohort had only TCR beta chains sequenced, and the lack of alpha or paired-chain data limited which features could be detected. Because HLA typing was unavailable for some donors at each locus, only the typed subset was used in association tests. In a later genetic analysis, fewer N-insertions in productive TCRs were reported among donors in an Asian-associated ancestry cluster than the approximately 670-donor mean. Most TCR sequences were seen in very few donors, while some public TCRs were found in many individuals. At a false discovery rate of 0.05, a later analysis linked approximately 18,000 TCR beta sequences to specific HLA alleles. In a later analysis, several top co-occurrence clusters were reported to appear linked to parvovirus B19, influenza, CMV and Epstein-Barr virus. Linkage disequilibrium might explain the correlated functional status among segregating V segments, but an unknown experimental factor could not be ruled out. The classifier was reported to diagnose cytomegalovirus status with high specificity and sensitivity in both the original cohort and the validation cohort. Because counts were too low, under 20 rarely observed V segments, including chromosome 9 orphons, were left out of the earlier analysis of several hundred of the donors. Presence/absence analyses assumed roughly uniform sequencing depth across donors, an assumption that may not hold. An earlier analysis of approximately 540 of the donors showed that most TCR beta V segments appeared in productive rearrangements either about 90% or about 30% of the time, which broadly matched IMGT annotations.

Sequencing was done on a sample of PBMCs. The receptor chain draws on TRBV28 and TRBJ2-1, and the D gene may be TRBD2, 6 bases matching. This clonotype was obtained from a human donor in good health. The DNA is as follows: TGTGCCAGCAGTTTCCTCGCGGGACGGTACAATGAGCAGTTCTTC. It specifies CASSFLAGRYNEQFF.